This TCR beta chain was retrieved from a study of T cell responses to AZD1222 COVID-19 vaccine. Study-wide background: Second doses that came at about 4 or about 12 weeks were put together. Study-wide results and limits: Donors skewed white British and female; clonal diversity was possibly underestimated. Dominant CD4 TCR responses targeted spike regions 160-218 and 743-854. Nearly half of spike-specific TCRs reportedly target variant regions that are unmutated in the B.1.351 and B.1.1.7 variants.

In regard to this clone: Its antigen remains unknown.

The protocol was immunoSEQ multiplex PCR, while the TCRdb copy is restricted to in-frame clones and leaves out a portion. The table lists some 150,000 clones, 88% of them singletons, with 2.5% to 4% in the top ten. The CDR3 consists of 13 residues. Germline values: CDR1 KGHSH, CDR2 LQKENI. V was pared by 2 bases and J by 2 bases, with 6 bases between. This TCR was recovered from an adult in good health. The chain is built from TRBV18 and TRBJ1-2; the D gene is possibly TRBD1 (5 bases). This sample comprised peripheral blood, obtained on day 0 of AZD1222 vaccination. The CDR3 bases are TGTGCCAGCTCACCAGGGGGGAACTATGGCTACACCTTC. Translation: CASSPGGNYGYTF.